One T cell receptor (beta chain) is described in this entry. Its target is not known. This sample is part of a study of cytotoxic CD8 clonotypes in ibrutinib-treated CLL. Whole-study context: Overall, approximately 25 responses were partial and 2 complete; following median approximately 65 months, roughly 15 patients stayed remitted and around twelve progressed. Findings and limits, study-wide: Rare overall, public clonotypes shrank or held steady under therapy.

Libraries were prepared by immunoSEQ multiplex PCR; TCRdb keeps only in-frame clonotypes and omits some of them. The sample holds some 200,000 clones; around three quarters are singletons and the top ten take 13%. The sequence derives from a human donor with chronic lymphocytic leukemia. Sequences were derived from PBMCs, sampled after 24 months of ibrutinib treatment.

The CDR3 sequence: CATSRNPITVEQYF. The DNA for the CDR3 is TGTGCCACCAGCAGAAATCCTATTACGGTCGAGCAGTACTTC. This chain joins TRBV15 and TRBJ2-7; D uncertain. Germline V gene lookup returns CDR1 LNHNV and CDR2 YYDKDF (reference sequence). The V and J ends lost 2 bases and 6 bases respectively, with 14 bases between them. The CDR3 covers 14 residues.